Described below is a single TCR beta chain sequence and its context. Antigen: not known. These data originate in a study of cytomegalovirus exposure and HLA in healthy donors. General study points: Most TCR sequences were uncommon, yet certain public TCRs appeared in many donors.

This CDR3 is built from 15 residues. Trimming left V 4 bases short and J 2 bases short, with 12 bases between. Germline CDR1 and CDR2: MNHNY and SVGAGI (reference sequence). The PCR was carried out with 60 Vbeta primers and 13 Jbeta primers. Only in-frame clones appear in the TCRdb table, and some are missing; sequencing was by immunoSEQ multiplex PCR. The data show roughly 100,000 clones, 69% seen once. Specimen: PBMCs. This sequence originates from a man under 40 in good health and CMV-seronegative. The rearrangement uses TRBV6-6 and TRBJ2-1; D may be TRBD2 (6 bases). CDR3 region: CASSFGGNTYNEQFF. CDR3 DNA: TGTGCCAGCAGTTTCGGCGGGAACACCTACAATGAGCAGTTCTTC.